The clone carrying this T cell receptor (beta chain) was seen once. The antigen is not known. A junction boundary mismatches the germline segment, possibly from a read error. This entry belongs to a study of T cell responses to AZD1222 COVID-19 vaccine. Study-level findings and limits: Unmutated variant regions are reportedly the target of nearly half of TCRs that are spike-specific. Spike-specific TCR depth and breadth grew after two AZD1222 doses.

Generated by immunoSEQ multiplex PCR, the TCRdb table keeps only in-frame clones and is missing some. Found here are 96,000 or so clones, 80% to 90% of them singletons; the top ten hold more than 1.5%. The CDR3 sequence is 15 residues long. Germline V gives CDR1 SGHRS, CDR2 YFSETQ. This TCR came from an adult in good health. Sequences were derived from peripheral blood, sampled on day 0 of AZD1222 vaccination. The chain has TRBV5-1 and TRBJ1-2; a weak D match, TRBD1 (5 bases). The CDR3 region has the DNA TGCGCCAGCAGCCTGGTGACAGCTCCTAACTATGGCTACACTTTC. Its protein product is CASSLVTAPNYGYTF.